This is a list of T cell receptor beta chains from one sample in a study of CD8 T cells in ankylosing spondylitis. TCRdb called the 5' RACE reads again in MiXCR, with one record for every CDR3 protein. The table shows approximately 100,000 distinct CDR3 sequences, with under 30% occurring only once. The specimen sequenced was synovial fluid, either unsorted or a sorted T cell fraction (not recorded which). These receptors were taken from a male donor with ankylosing spondylitis. Each CDR3 is given with its conserved first and last residue. A D gene is named only where the DNA matches it firmly. Expanded clones are given a class, and other clones once, few, many or no size at all.

D gene	J gene	V gene	clone size	CDR3 protein	CDR3 DNA
TRBD2	TRBJ2-5	TRBV20-1	few	CSAPGGWREIETQYF	TGCAGTGCCCCGGGTGGGTGGCGGGAGATCGAGACCCAGTACTTC
NA	TRBJ1-1	TRBV20-1	medium-sized	CSALGVMNTEAFF	TGCAGTGCCCTTGGAGTCATGAACACTGAAGCTTTCTTT
NA	TRBJ2-6	TRBV19	NA	CASRPVGANVLTF	TGTGCCAGTAGACCGGTCGGGGCCAACGTCCTGACTTTC
TRBD2	TRBJ2-1	TRBV12-3/TRBV12-4	few	CASSFGLADEQFF	TGTGCCAGCAGTTTTGGACTAGCGGATGAGCAGTTCTTC
TRBD1	TRBJ1-1	TRBV5-1	few	CASSLDRVGTEAFF	TGCGCCAGCAGCCTGGACAGGGTAGGGACTGAAGCTTTCTTT
TRBD1	TRBJ2-5	TRBV29-1	NA	CSVGQGAGETQYF	TGCAGCGTTGGCCAGGGGGCAGGGGAGACCCAGTACTTC
NA	TRBJ1-1	TRBV20-1	few	CSASSGNIYTEAFF	TGCAGTGCTAGTTCCGGGAACATTTACACTGAAGCTTTCTTT
NA	TRBJ2-7	TRBV27	NA	CASSFQGLDSYEQYF	TGTGCCAGCAGTTTCCAGGGCCTTGACTCCTACGAGCAGTACTTC
NA	TRBJ1-2	TRBV18	few	CASSPSSALEGYGYTF	TGTGCCAGCTCACCATCCTCCGCCCTCGAAGGGTATGGCTACACCTTC
NA	TRBJ1-2	TRBV20-1	few	CSASDRSYGYTF	TGCAGTGCTAGTGACAGGAGCTATGGCTACACCTTC
TRBD2	TRBJ2-3	TRBV7-2	NA	CASSLRRETDTQYF	TGTGCCAGCAGCTTAAGGCGGGAGACAGATACGCAGTATTTT
NA	TRBJ1-2	TRBV5-6	many	CASSLGRNYGYTF	TGTGCCAGCAGCTTAGGACGGAACTATGGCTACACCTTC
TRBD2	TRBJ2-7	TRBV6-1	NA	CASSERTSGLYEQYF	TGTGCCAGCAGTGAAAGGACTAGCGGGTTGTACGAGCAGTACTTC
NA	TRBJ2-7	TRBV18	many	CASFSKGGNNYEQYF	TGTGCCAGCTTTTCTAAGGGAGGCAATAACTACGAGCAGTACTTC
TRBD2	TRBJ2-7	TRBV20-1	NA	CSALKTSGRVEQYF	TGCAGTGCTTTAAAGACTAGCGGGAGGGTCGAGCAGTACTTC
TRBD2	TRBJ2-1	TRBV3-1	few	CASSQASSGRNEQFF	TGTGCCAGCAGCCAAGCGTCTAGCGGGAGAAATGAGCAGTTCTTC
TRBD2	TRBJ2-3	TRBV27	few	CASSPPAGRTSQDTQYF	TGTGCCAGCAGCCCCCCTGCGGGGCGGACTAGCCAGGATACGCAGTATTTT
NA	TRBJ2-3	TRBV11-2	NA	CASSSTGSDTQYF	TGTGCCAGCAGCTCAACAGGGTCCGATACGCAGTATTTT
NA	TRBJ2-1	TRBV6-1	few	CASSEDRYRGEQFF	TGTGCCAGCAGTGAAGACCGGTACCGCGGTGAGCAGTTCTTC
NA	TRBJ2-7	TRBV7-2	few	CASSFTSTRGGEQYF	TGTGCCAGCAGCTTCACCTCAACCCGTGGCGGGGAGCAGTACTTC
NA	TRBJ2-2	TRBV24-1	NA	CATSAGNTGGSGELFF	TGTGCCACCAGTGCCGGCAACACCGGGGGTTCCGGGGAGCTGTTTTTT
TRBD2	TRBJ2-1	TRBV18	NA	CASSPWLAGVDSSNEQFF	TGTGCCAGCTCACCCTGGCTAGCGGGAGTAGATTCGAGCAATGAGCAGTTCTTC
TRBD2	TRBJ2-2	TRBV15	NA	CATSRGVRTSGRDGELFF	TGTGCCACCAGCAGAGGGGTCAGGACTAGCGGGAGGGACGGGGAGCTGTTTTTT